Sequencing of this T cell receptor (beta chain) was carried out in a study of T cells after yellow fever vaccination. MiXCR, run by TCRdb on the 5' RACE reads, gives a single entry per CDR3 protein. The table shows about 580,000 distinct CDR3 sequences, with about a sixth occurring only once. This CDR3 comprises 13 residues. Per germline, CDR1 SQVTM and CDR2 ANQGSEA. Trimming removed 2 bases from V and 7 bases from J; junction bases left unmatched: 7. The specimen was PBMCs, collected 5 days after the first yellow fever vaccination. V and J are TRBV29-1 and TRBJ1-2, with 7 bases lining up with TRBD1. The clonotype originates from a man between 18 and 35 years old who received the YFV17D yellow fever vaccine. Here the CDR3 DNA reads TGCAGCGTTGAAAGTGAGGGGGCCTTTGGCTACACCTTC. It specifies CSVESEGAFGYTF.